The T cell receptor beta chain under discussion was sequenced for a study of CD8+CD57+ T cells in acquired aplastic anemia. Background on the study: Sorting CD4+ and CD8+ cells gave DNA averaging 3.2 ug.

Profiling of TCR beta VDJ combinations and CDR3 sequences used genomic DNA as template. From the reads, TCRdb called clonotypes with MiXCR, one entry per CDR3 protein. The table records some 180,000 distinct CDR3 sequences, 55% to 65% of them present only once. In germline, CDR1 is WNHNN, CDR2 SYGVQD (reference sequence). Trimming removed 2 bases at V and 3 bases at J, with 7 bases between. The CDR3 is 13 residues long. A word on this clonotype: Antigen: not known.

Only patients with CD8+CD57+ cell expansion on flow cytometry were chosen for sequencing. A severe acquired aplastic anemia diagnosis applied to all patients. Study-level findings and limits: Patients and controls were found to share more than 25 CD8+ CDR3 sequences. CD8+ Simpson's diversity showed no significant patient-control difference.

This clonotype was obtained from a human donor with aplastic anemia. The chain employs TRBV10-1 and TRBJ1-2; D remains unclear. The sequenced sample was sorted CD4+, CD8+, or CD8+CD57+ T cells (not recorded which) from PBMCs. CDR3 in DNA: TGCGCCAGCAGTGAGAAGGGTGACTATGGCTACACCTTC. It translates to CASSEKGDYGYTF.